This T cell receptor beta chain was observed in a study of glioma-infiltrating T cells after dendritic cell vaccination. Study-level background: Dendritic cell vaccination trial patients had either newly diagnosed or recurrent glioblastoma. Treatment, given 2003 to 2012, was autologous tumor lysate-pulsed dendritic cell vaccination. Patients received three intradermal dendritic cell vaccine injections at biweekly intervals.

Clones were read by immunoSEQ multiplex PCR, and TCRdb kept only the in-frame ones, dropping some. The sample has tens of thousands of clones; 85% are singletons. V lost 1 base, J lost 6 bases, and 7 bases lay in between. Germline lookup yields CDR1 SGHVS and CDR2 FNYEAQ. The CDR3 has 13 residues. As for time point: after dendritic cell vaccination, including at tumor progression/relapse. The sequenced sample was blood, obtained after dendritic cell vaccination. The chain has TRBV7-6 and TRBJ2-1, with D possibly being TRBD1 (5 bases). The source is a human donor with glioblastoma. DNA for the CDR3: TGTGCCAGCAGCTTAGTTGACAGCAATGAGCAGTTCTTC. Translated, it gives CASSLVDSNEQFF.